This T cell receptor (beta chain) was observed in a study of blood T cell repertoires in COVID-19. Study details: In each case, the material was cDNA or gDNA derived from T cells, B-cell-depleted T cells, or PBMCs.

The authors' processing: Amplification of reference gene primers provided the estimated nucleated cell counts. Clones were read by immunoSEQ multiplex PCR, and TCRdb kept only the in-frame ones, dropping some. D and trimming were read from the DNA, whereas the V and J calls and clone size are those reported in that table. Of about 290,000 clones in the sample, around four fifths were seen once. Per the germline V gene, CDR1 is SQVTM and CDR2 is ANQGSEA. Trimming at V came to 1 base and at J to 0 bases, leaving 11 bases not matched to a gene. CDR3 length: 19 residues. The source of this sequence is a woman aged 50 to 65 with active or convalescent COVID-19. Sequencing was performed on peripheral blood. The rearrangement joins TRBV29-1 to TRBJ2-1; 11 bases line up with TRBD2. CDR3 nucleotide sequence: TGCAGCGTTGAAGGGTGGCTAGCGGGAGGCCCCCCCTCCTACAATGAGCAGTTCTTC. This translates into CSVEGWLAGGPPSYNEQFF.